This T cell receptor (beta chain) appears in the sequencing data of a study of response to subunit inactivated influenza vaccine. Study observations and caveats: It was the authors' suggestion that each seasonal influenza vaccination recruits few new T cells.

Per the germline V gene, CDR1 is MNHNS and CDR2 is SASEGT. Trimming took off 6 bases at V and 5 bases at J, with 15 bases between the two ends. This CDR3 has 14 amino acids. TCRdb recomputed calls from the RT-PCR reads with MiXCR, one row per CDR3 protein. The profile shows about 700,000 distinct CDR3 sequences, roughly 14% of them singletons. Only a few counts were recorded for this clonotype. The antigen is undetermined. This chain uses TRBV6-1 with TRBJ2-3; D ambiguous. The specimen was PBMCs from blood, collected roughly 12 days after vaccination. This clonotype was sampled from a man in his fifties who received an inactivated influenza vaccine. The CDR3 sequence is CASRDHTPGDTQYF. CDR3 nucleotides: TGTGCCAGCAGAGACCATACTCCAGGAGATACGCAGTATTTT.